This record covers a single T cell receptor beta chain. Possible read error: a much larger clone is one base away. Different DNA sequences within this sample yield the same CDR3. This record belongs to a study of shared clonotypes between healthy human individuals. Profiling relied on immunoSEQ multiplex PCR, and the TCRdb table lists in-frame clones only, not all of them. The sample shows around 1,100,000 clones, 60% to 85% of them seen only once. V gave up 2 bases and J gave up 4 bases; unmatched junction bases: 0. Germline V gene data show CDR1 as MDHEN and CDR2 as SYDVKM. CDR3 size: 14 residues. This receptor was obtained from a man aged 18-30 years in good health. Some clones in this sample may be carry-over from other donors' samples. The chain uses TRBV28 and TRBJ2-1; 9 positions agree with TRBD2. The specimen was memory CD4+ T cells from PBMCs. Indicated subset: CD45RA-negative fraction. CDR3 bases: TGTGCCAGCAGTTTAGCGGGAGGGTACAATGAGCAGTTCTTC. Its protein product is CASSLAGGYNEQFF.